This T cell receptor beta chain was captured by sequencing in a study of blood T cell repertoires in COVID-19. Germline V gene lookup returns CDR1 WNHNN and CDR2 SYGVQD (reference sequence). Trimming removed 5 bases from V and 4 bases from J, with 8 bases in between. This CDR3 comprises 12 residues. Only in-frame clones appear in the TCRdb table, and some are missing; sequencing was by immunoSEQ multiplex PCR. The repertoire holds some 40,000 clones, with approximately 92% as singletons. The source of this sequence is a woman over 75 with acute or convalescent COVID-19. The genes are TRBV10-1 and TRBJ2-5; D may be TRBD2 (5 bases). The sample consisted of peripheral blood. In DNA form, the CDR3 reads TGCGCCAGCAGTCGGACTGGAGAGACCCAGTACTTC. Translated, it gives CASSRTGETQYF.